The sequence of this T cell receptor beta chain was determined in a study of blood T cell repertoires in COVID-19. Study information: The samples span acute and convalescent COVID-19 from the United States, Italy and Spain. PBMCs, B-cell-depleted T cells, or T cells were the source of the cDNA or gDNA that made up the material.

Original analysis: Amplified reference gene primers provided the basis for estimating nucleated cell counts. Repertoires were generated with immunoSEQ multiplex PCR, while TCRdb's copy carries only in-frame clones and drops some. V and J calls and clone size are given by that table; D and trimming were obtained from the DNA. Found here are 90,000 to 120,000 clones, roughly nine tenths of them singletons; the top ten hold 0.85% to 1%. This CDR3 has 14 amino acids. V lost 2 bases and J lost 3; bases outside the gene matches: 0. Germline assignment: CDR1 SGHNT and CDR2 YYREEE (reference sequence). The clonotype was recovered from a man aged 60 to 75 with acute or convalescent COVID-19. The V call is TRBV5-4, the J call TRBJ1-5, with 9 bases aligning to TRBD1. Sequencing input: peripheral blood. The CDR3 region has the DNA TGTGCCAGCAGCTTACAGGGGGCCAATCAGCCCCAGCATTTT. It yields the protein CASSLQGANQPQHF.